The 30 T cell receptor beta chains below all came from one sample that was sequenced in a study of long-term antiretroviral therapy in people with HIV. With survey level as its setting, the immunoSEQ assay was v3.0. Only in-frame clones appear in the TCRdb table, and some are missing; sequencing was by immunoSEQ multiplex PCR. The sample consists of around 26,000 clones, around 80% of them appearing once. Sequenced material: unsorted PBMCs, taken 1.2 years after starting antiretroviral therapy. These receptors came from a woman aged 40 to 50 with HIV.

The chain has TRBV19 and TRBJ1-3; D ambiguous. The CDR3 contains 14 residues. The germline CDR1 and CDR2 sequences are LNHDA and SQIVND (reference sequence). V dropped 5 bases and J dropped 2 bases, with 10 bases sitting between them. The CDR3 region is CASSDPGTGNTIYF. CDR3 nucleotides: TGTGCCAGTAGTGACCCGGGGACTGGAAACACCATATATTTT.

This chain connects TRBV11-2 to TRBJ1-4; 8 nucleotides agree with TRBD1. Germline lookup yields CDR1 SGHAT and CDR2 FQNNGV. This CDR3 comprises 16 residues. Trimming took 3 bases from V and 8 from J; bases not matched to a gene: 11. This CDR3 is CASSFWTGHGLEKLFF. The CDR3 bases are TGTGCCAGCAGCTTCTGGACAGGGCATGGCCTGGAAAAACTGTTTTTT.

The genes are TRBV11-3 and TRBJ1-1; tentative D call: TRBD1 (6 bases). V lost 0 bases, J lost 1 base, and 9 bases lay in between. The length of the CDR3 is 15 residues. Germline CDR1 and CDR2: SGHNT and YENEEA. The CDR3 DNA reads TGTGCCAGCAGCTTAGATGGGACACCGAACACTGAAGCTTTCTTT. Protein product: CASSLDGTPNTEAFF. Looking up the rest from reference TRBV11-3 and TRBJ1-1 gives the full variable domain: EAGVVQSPRYKIIEKKQPVAFWCNPISGHNTLYWYLQNLGQGPELLIRYENEEAVDDSQLPKDRFSAERLKGVDSTLKIQPAELGDSAVYLCASSLDGTPNTEAFFGQGTRLTVV.

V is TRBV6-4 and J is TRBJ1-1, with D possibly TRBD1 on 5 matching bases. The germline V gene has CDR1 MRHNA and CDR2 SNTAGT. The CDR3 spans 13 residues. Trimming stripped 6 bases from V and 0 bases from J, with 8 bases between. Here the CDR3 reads CASRRDLNTEAFF. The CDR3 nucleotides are TGTGCCAGCAGGCGGGACTTGAACACTGAAGCTTTCTTT.

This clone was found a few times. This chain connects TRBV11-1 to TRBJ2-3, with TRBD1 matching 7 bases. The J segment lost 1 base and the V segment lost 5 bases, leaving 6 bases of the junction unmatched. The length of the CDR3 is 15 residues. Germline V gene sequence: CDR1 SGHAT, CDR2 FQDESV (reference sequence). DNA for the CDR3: TGTGCCAGCAGCCTGACAGGGATGGGCACAGATACGCAGTATTTT. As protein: CASSLTGMGTDTQYF. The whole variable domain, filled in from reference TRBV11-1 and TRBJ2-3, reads EAEVAQSPRYKITEKSQAVAFWCDPISGHATLYWYRQILGQGPELLVQFQDESVVDDSQLPKDRFSAERLKGVDSTLKIQPAELGDSAMYLCASSLTGMGTDTQYFGPGTRLTVL.

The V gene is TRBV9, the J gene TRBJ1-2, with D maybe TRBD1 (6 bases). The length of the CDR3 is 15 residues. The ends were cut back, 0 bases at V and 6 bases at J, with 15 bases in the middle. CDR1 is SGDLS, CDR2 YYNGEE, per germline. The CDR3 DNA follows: TGTGCCAGCAGCGTAGCGGGGGGGCAGTTGGATGGCTACACCTTC. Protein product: CASSVAGGQLDGYTF.

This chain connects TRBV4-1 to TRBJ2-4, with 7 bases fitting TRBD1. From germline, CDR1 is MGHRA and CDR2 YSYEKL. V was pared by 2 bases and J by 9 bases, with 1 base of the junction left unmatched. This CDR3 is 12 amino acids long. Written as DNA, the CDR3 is TGCGCCAGCAGCCAAACAGGGGTCATTCAGTACTTC. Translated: CASSQTGVIQYF.

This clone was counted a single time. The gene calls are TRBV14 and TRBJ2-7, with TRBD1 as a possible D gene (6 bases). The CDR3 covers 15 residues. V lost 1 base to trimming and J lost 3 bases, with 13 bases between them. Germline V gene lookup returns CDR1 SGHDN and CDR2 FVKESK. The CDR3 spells CASSQGDRLDYEQYF. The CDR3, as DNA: TGTGCCAGCAGCCAAGGTGACAGGCTAGACTACGAGCAGTACTTC.

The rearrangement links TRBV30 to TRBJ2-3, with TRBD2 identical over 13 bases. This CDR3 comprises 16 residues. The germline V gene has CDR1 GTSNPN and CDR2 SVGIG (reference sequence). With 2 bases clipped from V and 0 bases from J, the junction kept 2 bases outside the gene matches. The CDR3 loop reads CAWSPGLAGSTDTQYF. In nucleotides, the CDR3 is TGTGCCTGGAGTCCGGGACTAGCGGGAAGCACAGATACGCAGTATTTT.

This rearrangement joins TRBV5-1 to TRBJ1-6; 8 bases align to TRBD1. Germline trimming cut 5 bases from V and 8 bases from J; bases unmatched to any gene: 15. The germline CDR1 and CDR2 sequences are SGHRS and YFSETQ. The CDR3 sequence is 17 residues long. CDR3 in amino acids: CASRPDIGQQGDSPLHF. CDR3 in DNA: TGCGCCAGCAGGCCGGACATCGGACAACAGGGGGATTCACCCCTCCACTTT. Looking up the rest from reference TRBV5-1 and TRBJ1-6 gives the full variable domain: KAGVTQTPRYLIKTRGQQVTLSCSPISGHRSVSWYQQTPGQGLQFLFEYFSETQRNKGNFPGRFSGRQFSNSRSEMNVSTLELGDSALYLCASRPDIGQQGDSPLHFGNGTRLTVT.

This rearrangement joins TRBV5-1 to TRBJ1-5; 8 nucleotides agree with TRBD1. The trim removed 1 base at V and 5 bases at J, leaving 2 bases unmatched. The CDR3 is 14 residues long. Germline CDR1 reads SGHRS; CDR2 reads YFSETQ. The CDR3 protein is CASSLSTGDQPQHF. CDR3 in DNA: TGCGCCAGCAGCTTGTCGACAGGGGATCAGCCCCAGCATTTT.

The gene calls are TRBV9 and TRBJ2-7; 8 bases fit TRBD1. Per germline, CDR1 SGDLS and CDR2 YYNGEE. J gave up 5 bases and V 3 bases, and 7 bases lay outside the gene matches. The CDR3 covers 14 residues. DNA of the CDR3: TGTGCCAGCAGCGACCAGGGGGCTGGACACGAGCAGTACTTC. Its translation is CASSDQGAGHEQYF.

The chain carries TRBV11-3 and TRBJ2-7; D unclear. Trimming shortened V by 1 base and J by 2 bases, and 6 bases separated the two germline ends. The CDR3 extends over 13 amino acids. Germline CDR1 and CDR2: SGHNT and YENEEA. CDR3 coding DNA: TGTGCCAGCAGCTTAGGAGCCACCTACGAGCAGTACTTC. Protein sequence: CASSLGATYEQYF.

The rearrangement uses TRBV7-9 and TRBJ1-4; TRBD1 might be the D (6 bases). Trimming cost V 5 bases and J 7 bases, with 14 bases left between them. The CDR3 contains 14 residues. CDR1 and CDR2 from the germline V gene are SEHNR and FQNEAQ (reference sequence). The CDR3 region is CASSPPGGGEKLFF. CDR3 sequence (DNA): TGTGCCAGCAGCCCACCGGGGGGCGGTGAAAAACTGTTTTTT.

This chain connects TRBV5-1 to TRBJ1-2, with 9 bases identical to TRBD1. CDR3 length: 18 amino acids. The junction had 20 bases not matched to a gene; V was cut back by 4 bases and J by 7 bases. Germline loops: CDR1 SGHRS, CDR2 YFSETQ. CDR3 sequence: CASSPDANPGQGIGGYTF. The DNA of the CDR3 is TGCGCCAGCAGCCCCGACGCGAACCCGGGACAGGGTATCGGTGGCTACACCTTC.

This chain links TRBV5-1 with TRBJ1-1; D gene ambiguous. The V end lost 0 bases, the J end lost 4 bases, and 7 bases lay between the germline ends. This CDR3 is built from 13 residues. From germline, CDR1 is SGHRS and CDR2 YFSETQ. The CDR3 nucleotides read TGCGCCAGCAGCTTGGCCGGCAGCACTGAAGCTTTCTTT. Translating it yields CASSLAGSTEAFF.

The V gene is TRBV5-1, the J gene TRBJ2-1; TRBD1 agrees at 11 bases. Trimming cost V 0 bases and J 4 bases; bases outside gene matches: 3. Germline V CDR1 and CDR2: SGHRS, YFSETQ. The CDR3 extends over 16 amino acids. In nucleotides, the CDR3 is TGCGCCAGCAGCTTGGCCGGGACAGGGGGTTACAATGAGCAGTTCTTC. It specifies CASSLAGTGGYNEQFF.

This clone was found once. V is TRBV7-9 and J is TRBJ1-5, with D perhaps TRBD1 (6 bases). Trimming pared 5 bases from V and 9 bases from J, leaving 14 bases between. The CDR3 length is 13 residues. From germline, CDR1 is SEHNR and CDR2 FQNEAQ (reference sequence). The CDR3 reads CASSPGEAWPQHF. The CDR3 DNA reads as TGTGCCAGCAGCCCAGGGGAGGCGTGGCCCCAGCATTTT.

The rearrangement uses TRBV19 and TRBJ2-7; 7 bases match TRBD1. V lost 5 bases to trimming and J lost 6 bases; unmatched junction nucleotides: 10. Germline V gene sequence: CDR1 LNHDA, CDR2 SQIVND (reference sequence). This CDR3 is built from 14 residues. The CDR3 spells CASSWDSPSSEQYF. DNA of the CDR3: TGTGCCAGTAGTTGGGACAGCCCGTCTAGCGAGCAGTACTTC.

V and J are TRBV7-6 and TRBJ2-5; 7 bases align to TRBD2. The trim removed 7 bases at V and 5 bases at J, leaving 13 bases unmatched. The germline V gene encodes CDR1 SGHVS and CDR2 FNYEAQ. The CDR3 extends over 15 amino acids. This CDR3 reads CASTLGTGGRETQYF. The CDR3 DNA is TGTGCCAGCACCCTGGGGACGGGAGGCAGGGAGACCCAGTACTTC.

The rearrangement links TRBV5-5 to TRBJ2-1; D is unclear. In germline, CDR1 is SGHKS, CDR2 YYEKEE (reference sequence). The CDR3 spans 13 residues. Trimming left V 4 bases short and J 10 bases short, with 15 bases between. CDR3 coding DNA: TGTGCCAGCAGCCCTATGGGGTTTCTGGAGCAGTTCTTC. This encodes CASSPMGFLEQFF.

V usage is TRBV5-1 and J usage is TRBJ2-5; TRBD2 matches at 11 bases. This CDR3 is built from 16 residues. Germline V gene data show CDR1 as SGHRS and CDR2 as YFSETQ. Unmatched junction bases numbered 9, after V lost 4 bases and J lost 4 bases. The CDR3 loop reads CASSITQTSGRETQYF. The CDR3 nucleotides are TGCGCCAGCAGCATTACCCAAACTAGCGGGAGAGAGACCCAGTACTTC.

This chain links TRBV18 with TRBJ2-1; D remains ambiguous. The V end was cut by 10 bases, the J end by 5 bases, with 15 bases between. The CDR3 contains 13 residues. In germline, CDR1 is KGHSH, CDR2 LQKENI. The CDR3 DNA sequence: TGTGCCACCACTGGCTGGGTAGACAATGAGCAGTTCTTC. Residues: CATTGWVDNEQFF.

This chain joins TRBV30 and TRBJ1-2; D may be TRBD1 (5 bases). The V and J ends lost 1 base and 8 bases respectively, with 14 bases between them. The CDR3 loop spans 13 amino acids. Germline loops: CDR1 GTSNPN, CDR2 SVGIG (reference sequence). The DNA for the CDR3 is TGTGCCTGGAGTGCAGGGAGGTCCGTGGGCTACACCTTC. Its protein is CAWSAGRSVGYTF.

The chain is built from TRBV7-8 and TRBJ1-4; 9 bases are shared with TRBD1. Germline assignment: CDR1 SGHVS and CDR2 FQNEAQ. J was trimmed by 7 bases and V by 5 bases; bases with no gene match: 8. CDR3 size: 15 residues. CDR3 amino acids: CASSGTGSTGEKLFF. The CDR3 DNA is TGTGCCAGCAGCGGGACAGGGTCCACTGGTGAAAAACTGTTTTTT.

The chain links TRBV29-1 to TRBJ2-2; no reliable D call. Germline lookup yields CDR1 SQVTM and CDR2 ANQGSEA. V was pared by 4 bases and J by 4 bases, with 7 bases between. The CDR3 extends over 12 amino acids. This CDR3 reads CSVVRRTGELFF. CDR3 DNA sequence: TGCAGCGTTGTGAGGCGCACCGGGGAGCTGTTTTTT.

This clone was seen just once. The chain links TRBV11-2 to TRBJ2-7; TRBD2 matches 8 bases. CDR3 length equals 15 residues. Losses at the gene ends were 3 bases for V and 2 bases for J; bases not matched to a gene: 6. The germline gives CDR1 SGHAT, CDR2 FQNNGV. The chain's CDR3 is CASSFNPTSAYEQYF. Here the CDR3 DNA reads TGTGCCAGCAGCTTCAACCCGACTAGCGCCTACGAGCAGTACTTC.

CDR3 nucleotides: TGCGCCAGCAGCGCGCTCCTAGCGGGAGGGCCCACAGATACGCAGTATTTT. This gives the protein CASSALLAGGPTDTQYF. This chain connects TRBV5-1 to TRBJ2-3, with TRBD2 identical over 12 bases. After removal of 4 bases from V and 2 bases from J, the junction contained 8 bases not matched to a gene. CDR1 is SGHRS and CDR2 is YFSETQ in the germline V gene. CDR3 length: 17 amino acids.

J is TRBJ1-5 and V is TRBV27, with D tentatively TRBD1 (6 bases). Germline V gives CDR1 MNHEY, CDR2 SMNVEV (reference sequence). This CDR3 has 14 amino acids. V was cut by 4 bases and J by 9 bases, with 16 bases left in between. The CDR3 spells CASSSLQGTGPQHF. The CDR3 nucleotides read TGTGCCAGCAGTTCTCTTCAGGGGACGGGGCCCCAGCATTTT.

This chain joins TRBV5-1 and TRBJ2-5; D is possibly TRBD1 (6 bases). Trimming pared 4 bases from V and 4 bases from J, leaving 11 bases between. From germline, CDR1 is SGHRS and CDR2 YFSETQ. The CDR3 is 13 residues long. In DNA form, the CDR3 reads TGCGCCAGCAGCGCCGGGACACGAGAGACCCAGTACTTC. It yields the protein CASSAGTRETQYF.